This TCR beta chain came from a study of blood T cell repertoires in COVID-19. Study-wide context: Specimens from acute and convalescent COVID-19 originated in the United States, Italy and Spain.

V shed 5 bases, J shed 0 bases, and the junction held 19 bases outside the gene matches. Per germline, CDR1 SEHNR and CDR2 FQNEAQ (reference sequence). The CDR3 is 19 amino acids. Some clones are missing from TCRdb's copy, which holds only in-frame ones; the method was immunoSEQ multiplex PCR. The table has 250,000 to 350,000 clones, about four fifths seen once; the top ten hold over 1.3%. The receptor was derived from a human donor with COVID-19, enrolled during active disease. The donor label of this sample is uncertain. Sequencing was performed on peripheral blood. The rearrangement links TRBV7-9 to TRBJ2-7, with 7 bases matching TRBD1. CDR3 DNA: TGTGCCAGCAGCGGTAGGCCCCGGACAGGAGGATCTAGCTCCTACGAGCAGTACTTC. It yields the protein CASSGRPRTGGSSSYEQYF.